The present TCR beta chain was sequenced within a study of blood T cell repertoires in COVID-19. In the study overall: COVID-19 samples collected from the United States, Italy and Spain covered acute and convalescent phases. T cells, B-cell-depleted T cells, or PBMCs supplied cDNA or gDNA.

There are 14 residues in the CDR3. Germline V gene sequence: CDR1 SNHLY, CDR2 FYNNEI. Trimming shortened V by 3 bases and J by 1 base, and 9 bases separated the two germline ends. The sample holds one count of this clone. Patients of the Seattle cohort, enrolled during active infection, were followed longitudinally. This table comes from immunoSEQ multiplex PCR, and its TCRdb copy is limited to in-frame clones, with some not included. The sample has roughly 200,000 clones; approximately 86% are singletons. This TCR derives from a woman in her twenties or thirties with COVID-19, enrolled during active disease. Material: peripheral blood. This chain links TRBV2 with TRBJ1-1; weak D call: TRBD1 (5 bases). CDR3 sequence: CASSEGGSNTEAFF. CDR3 nucleotide sequence: TGTGCCAGCAGTGAGGGGGGTTCGAACACTGAAGCTTTCTTT.